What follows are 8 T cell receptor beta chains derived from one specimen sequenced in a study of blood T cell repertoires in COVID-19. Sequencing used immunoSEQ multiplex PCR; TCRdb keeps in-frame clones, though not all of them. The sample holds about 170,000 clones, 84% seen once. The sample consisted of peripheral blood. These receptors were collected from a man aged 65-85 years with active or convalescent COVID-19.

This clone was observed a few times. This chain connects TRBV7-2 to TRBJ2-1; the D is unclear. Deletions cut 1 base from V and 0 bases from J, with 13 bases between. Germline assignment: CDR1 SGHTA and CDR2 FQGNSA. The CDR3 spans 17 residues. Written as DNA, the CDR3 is TGTGCCAGCAGCTTAGTTAGCTCCCAGAGCTCCTACAATGAGCAGTTCTTC. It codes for CASSLVSSQSSYNEQFF.

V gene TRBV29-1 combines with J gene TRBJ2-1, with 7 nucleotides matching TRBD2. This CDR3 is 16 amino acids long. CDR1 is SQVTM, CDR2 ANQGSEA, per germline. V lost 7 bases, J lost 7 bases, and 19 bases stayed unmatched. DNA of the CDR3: TGCAGCGCTGGGCGGACCAGCGGGGCTTCTATGAATGAGCAGTTCTTC. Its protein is CSAGRTSGASMNEQFF.

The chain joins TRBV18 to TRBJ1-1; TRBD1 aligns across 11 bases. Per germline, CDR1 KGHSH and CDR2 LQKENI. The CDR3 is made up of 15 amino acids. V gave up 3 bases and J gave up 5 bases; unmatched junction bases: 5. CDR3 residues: CASSPGQGGFTEAFF. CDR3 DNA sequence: TGTGCCAGCTCACCGGGACAGGGGGGTTTTACTGAAGCTTTCTTT.

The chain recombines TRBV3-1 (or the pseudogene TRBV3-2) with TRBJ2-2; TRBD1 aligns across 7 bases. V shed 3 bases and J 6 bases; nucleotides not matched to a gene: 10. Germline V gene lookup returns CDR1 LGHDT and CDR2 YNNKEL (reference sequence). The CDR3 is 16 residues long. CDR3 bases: TGTGCCAGCAGCCATCAGAACAGGGGATGGTCCGGGGAGCTGTTTTTT. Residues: CASSHQNRGWSGELFF.

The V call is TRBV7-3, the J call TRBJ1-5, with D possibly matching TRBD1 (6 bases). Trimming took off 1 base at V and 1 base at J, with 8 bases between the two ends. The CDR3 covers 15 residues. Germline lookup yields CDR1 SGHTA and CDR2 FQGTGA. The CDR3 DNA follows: TGTGCCAGCAGCTTAAGAGGGGGAAGCAATCAGCCCCAGCATTTT. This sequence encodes CASSLRGGSNQPQHF.

The CDR3 protein is CASSPPTDYGYTF. CDR3 bases: TGTGCCAGCAGCCCACCGACAGACTATGGCTACACCTTC. The rearrangement uses TRBV7-2 and TRBJ1-2; D may be TRBD1 (5 bases). V was cut by 5 bases and J by 3 bases, with 10 bases left in between. Germline-derived CDR1 and CDR2 are SGHTA and FQGNSA. This CDR3 spans 13 amino acids.

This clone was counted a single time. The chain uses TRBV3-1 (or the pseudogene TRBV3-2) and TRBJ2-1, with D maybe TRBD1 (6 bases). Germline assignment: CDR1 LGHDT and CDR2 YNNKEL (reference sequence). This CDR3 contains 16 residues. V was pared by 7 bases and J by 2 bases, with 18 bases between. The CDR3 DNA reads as TGTGCCAGCACCCCCGACCTAGGACAGACCTACAATGAGCAGTTCTTC. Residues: CASTPDLGQTYNEQFF.

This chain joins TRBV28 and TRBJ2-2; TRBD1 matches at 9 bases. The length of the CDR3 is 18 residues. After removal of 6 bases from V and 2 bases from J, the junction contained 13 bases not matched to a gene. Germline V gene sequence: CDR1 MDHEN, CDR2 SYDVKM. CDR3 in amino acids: CASSPPPGTGKNTGELFF. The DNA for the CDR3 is TGTGCCAGCAGCCCTCCTCCCGGGACAGGGAAAAACACCGGGGAGCTGTTTTTT.